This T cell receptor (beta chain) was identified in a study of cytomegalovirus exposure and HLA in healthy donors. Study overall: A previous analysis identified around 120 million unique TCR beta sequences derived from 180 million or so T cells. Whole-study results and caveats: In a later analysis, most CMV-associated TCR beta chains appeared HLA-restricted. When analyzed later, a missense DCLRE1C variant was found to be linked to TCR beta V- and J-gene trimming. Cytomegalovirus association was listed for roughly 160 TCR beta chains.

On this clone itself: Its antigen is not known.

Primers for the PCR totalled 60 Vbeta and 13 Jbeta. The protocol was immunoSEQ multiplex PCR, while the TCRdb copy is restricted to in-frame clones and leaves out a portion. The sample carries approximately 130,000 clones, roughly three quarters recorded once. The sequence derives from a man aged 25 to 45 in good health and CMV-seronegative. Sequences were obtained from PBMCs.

For the CDR3, the DNA is TGCAGCTTCACGGGACTCATTAATGAAAAACTGTTTTTT. Translation: CSFTGLINEKLFF. The genes are TRBV29-1 and TRBJ1-4, with TRBD1 as a possible D gene (5 bases). The CDR3 has 13 residues. CDR1 is SQVTM and CDR2 is ANQGSEA in the germline V gene. V was pared by 8 bases and J by 4 bases, with 14 bases between.